These T cell receptor beta chains were read from a single sample in a study of cytomegalovirus exposure and HLA in healthy donors. Using immunoSEQ multiplex PCR, the repertoire was profiled, and TCRdb retains in-frame clones only, with some absent. The profile shows approximately 160,000 clones, around 72% of them singletons. The sample taken for sequencing was PBMCs. The receptors here all came from a man aged 50 to 59 in good health and CMV-seronegative. CDR3s include the opening cysteine and the closing phenylalanine or tryptophan. Fields, in order: V gene, clone size, D gene, J gene, CDR3 DNA, CDR3 protein. The D gene is left open where the match is weak. Rows may omit the clone size; those that give it use once, few, many or a size class.

TRBV13	.	.	TRBJ2-1	TGTGCCAGCAGCTTAACTAATGAGCAGTTCTTC	CASSLTNEQFF
TRBV10-3	few	TRBD1	TRBJ1-2	TGTGCCATCAGTGAGGGGACAGCTACATATGGCTACACCTTC	CAISEGTATYGYTF
TRBV5-1	.	.	TRBJ2-7	TGCGCCAGCAGCTTGGAGGCAGGAGGATACGAGCAGTACTTC	CASSLEAGGYEQYF
TRBV5-1	.	.	TRBJ1-2	TGCGCCAGCAGCTTGGGAGGGTCAGCTAACTATGGCTACACCTTC	CASSLGGSANYGYTF
TRBV9	few	TRBD1	TRBJ1-5	TGTGCCAGCAGCCCCTCAACAGGGGGAGGCAATCAGCCCCAGCATTTT	CASSPSTGGGNQPQHF
TRBV28	few	TRBD1	TRBJ1-2	TGTGCCAGCAGCCAGACAGGCAGGACAGGGGTGGATGGCTACACCTTC	CASSQTGRTGVDGYTF
TRBV6-5	.	.	TRBJ1-1	TGTGCCAGCAGTTACTCGAAGGACAGATACACTGAAGCTTTCTTT	CASSYSKDRYTEAFF
TRBV28	once	TRBD1	TRBJ2-5	TGTGCCAGCAGTTTACGGACAGGGGGATGGGAGCAGTACTTC	CASSLRTGGWEQYF
TRBV27	.	.	TRBJ2-3	TGTGCCAGCAGTTTATCGCTGGAGCGGGCCACAGATACGCAGTATTTT	CASSLSLERATDTQYF
TRBV6-1	.	.	TRBJ1-1	TGTGCCAGCAACCCAAGGGGATCTATGAACACTGAAGCTTTCTTT	CASNPRGSMNTEAFF
TRBV25-1	.	.	TRBJ1-2	TGTGCCAGCAGTGATACAGGGAGCTACTATGGCTACACCTTC	CASSDTGSYYGYTF
TRBV5-4	.	TRBD1	TRBJ2-6	TGTGCCAGCAGGGTTGGGACAGGGTTAGGGGCCAACGTCCTGACTTTC	CASRVGTGLGANVLTF
TRBV7-9	few	.	TRBJ1-2	TGTGCCAGCAGCTTTTCAGGGGCTGGCTACACCTTC	CASSFSGAGYTF
TRBV28	.	TRBD2	TRBJ2-5	TGTGCCAGCACCCTAGGGACTAGCGGGGGGTCATGGTACCAAGAGACCCAGTACTTC	CASTLGTSGGSWYQETQYF
TRBV7-9	few	TRBD1	TRBJ1-2	TGTGCCAGCAGCTTACGCCGGGACAGCCAGGACCGAGATGGCTACACCTTC	CASSLRRDSQDRDGYTF
TRBV27	.	.	TRBJ1-4	TGTGCCAGCAGTTTACGGGGGGCGGTAGCAACTAATGAAAAACTGTTTTTT	CASSLRGAVATNEKLFF
TRBV19	.	.	TRBJ1-1	TGTGCCAGTAGTATGAGAAACAGAAATATGAACACTGAAGCTTTCTTT	CASSMRNRNMNTEAFF
TRBV15	.	.	TRBJ2-7	TGTGCCACCAGCAGAGTACAGGTCCCCAACGAGCAGTACTTC	CATSRVQVPNEQYF
TRBV28	.	TRBD1	TRBJ1-3	TGTGCCAGCCAAGAGGGGGGACAGGGGGCCCATGGAAACACCATATATTTT	CASQEGGQGAHGNTIYF
TRBV9	.	.	TRBJ1-6	TGTGCCAGCAGCGTAGGGTTCAGGGAAGGTTCACCCCTCCACTTT	CASSVGFREGSPLHF
TRBV6-5	.	TRBD1	TRBJ1-6	TGTGCCAGCAGTTCGCGGACAGGGCCGAATTCACCCCTCCACTTT	CASSSRTGPNSPLHF
TRBV5-1	few	TRBD1	TRBJ1-3	TGCGCCAGCAGCGAGGACTGGACAGGAACCTCTGGAAACACCATATATTTT	CASSEDWTGTSGNTIYF
TRBV19	.	.	TRBJ1-2	TGTGCCAGTAAAAGACAGCCCCTGTCTAACTATGGCTACACCTTC	CASKRQPLSNYGYTF
TRBV6-4	.	.	TRBJ2-7	TGTGCCAGCTCCTCCCAGGCAGGGATGGTAGTAGGCGAGCAGTACTTC	CASSSQAGMVVGEQYF
TRBV5-1	once	TRBD2	TRBJ2-5	TGCGCCAGCAGCTCTAAGATCGGGGGAGGGGAGCAAGAGACCCAGTACTTC	CASSSKIGGGEQETQYF
TRBV2	few	TRBD1	TRBJ2-4	TGTGCCACCTTCGACAGGGTTTTGAACATTCAGTACTTC	CATFDRVLNIQYF
TRBV13	medium-sized	TRBD1	TRBJ1-3	TGTGCCAGCAGCCCCGGGACAGGGGTAAGGGGAAACACCATATATTTT	CASSPGTGVRGNTIYF
TRBV6-5	.	.	TRBJ2-7	TGTGCCAGCAGTTACTCCACCAGGACACCCTACGAGCAGTACTTC	CASSYSTRTPYEQYF
TRBV2	once	.	TRBJ1-2	TGTGCCAGCAGTGTCCAGGGGCTATCGGGGTATGGCTACACCTTC	CASSVQGLSGYGYTF
TRBV13	.	TRBD2	TRBJ2-2	TGTGCCAGCAGCTTCGGGCGGGGGGCTGGCGGGGAGCTGTTTTTT	CASSFGRGAGGELFF
TRBV7-9	.	.	TRBJ1-1	TGTGCCAGCAGCCCCGATAGGGCGGGGACTGAAGCTTTCTTT	CASSPDRAGTEAFF
TRBV10-3	.	TRBD1	TRBJ2-3	TGTGCCATCAGCAGACGGGGGGACAGGGCGACAGATACGCAGTATTTT	CAISRRGDRATDTQYF
TRBV4-1	.	TRBD1	TRBJ2-3	TGCGCCAGCAAGCAAGGAGAGGGGACAGGGTGGACAGATACGCAGTATTTT	CASKQGEGTGWTDTQYF
TRBV7-2	.	.	TRBJ2-1	TGTGCCAGCAGCCTAGGACAGAGTGCGCAGTTCTTC	CASSLGQSAQFF
TRBV5-1	few	TRBD2	TRBJ2-1	TGCGCCAGCAGCTCGGAGGGGGGCCGGCTAGCGGGTGTCAATGAGCAGTTCTTC	CASSSEGGRLAGVNEQFF
TRBV18	.	TRBD1	TRBJ1-1	TGTGCCAGCTCACTTCAAGCGGGACAGGGTGAAGCTTTCTTT	CASSLQAGQGEAFF
TRBV7-9	.	.	TRBJ2-2	TGTGCCAGCAGTTACTCCGGGGAGCTGTTTTTT	CASSYSGELFF
TRBV28	.	.	TRBJ2-1	TGTGCCAGCAGTTTATTTAGCCTCTACAATGAGCAGTTCTTC	CASSLFSLYNEQFF
TRBV7-9	.	.	TRBJ2-3	TGTGCCAGCAGCTTAGACCAGGGGGGCGCGACAGATACGCAGTATTTT	CASSLDQGGATDTQYF
TRBV28	.	TRBD1	TRBJ1-1	TGTGCCAGCAGTTTACACCTAGGACAGGGCGAAAGGACTGAAGCTTTCTTT	CASSLHLGQGERTEAFF
TRBV7-2	.	TRBD2	TRBJ2-1	TGTGCCAGCAGCTTAAGCCCCTCGGTATCTAGCGGGGGGGGAAATGAGCAGTTCTTC	CASSLSPSVSSGGGNEQFF
TRBV7-9	.	.	TRBJ2-5	TGTGCCAGCAGCTTCCGCGGGCTTAAACAAGAGACCCAGTACTTC	CASSFRGLKQETQYF
TRBV4-1	.	TRBD1	TRBJ2-1	TGCGCCAGCATGGAACAGGGGTTAATGAGGCAGTTCTTC	CASMEQGLMRQFF
TRBV7-9	.	.	TRBJ2-3	TGTGCCAGCAGCTTATGGGGGGAAGCAGCAGATACGCAGTATTTT	CASSLWGEAADTQYF
TRBV6-5	once	.	TRBJ1-4	TGTGCCAGCAGTCCGGCCGGCAGGGGTAATGAAAAACTGTTTTTT	CASSPAGRGNEKLFF
TRBV28	.	.	TRBJ2-7	TGTGCCAGCAGTCCCCCGGACAGATACGAGCAGTACTTC	CASSPPDRYEQYF
TRBV6-1	once	TRBD2	TRBJ2-3	TGTGCCAGCAGTGTCGCGGGGGGCACAGATACGCAGTATTTT	CASSVAGGTDTQYF
TRBV5-4	.	.	TRBJ2-1	TGTGCCAGCAGCGGGTTCAGGGAAAATGAGCAGTTCTTC	CASSGFRENEQFF
TRBV5-1	.	.	TRBJ1-2	TGCGCCAGCAGCTTGGGGCAGGGTGATGGCTACACCTTC	CASSLGQGDGYTF